This entry is about one TCR delta chain. This DNA's translation differs at residue 8 from TCRdb's protein, which comes from a much larger clone; a read error is likely, and the protein shown is translated from the DNA. Gammadelta T cells were flow-sorted from PBMC into Vgamma9/Vdelta2+ and Vdelta2-negative populations for bulk analysis. The data derive from a study of γδ T cells in repeated Plasmodium falciparum infection. Germline CDR1 GEAIGNYY, CDR2 EKD. With 5 bases removed from V and 5 bases from J, the gap between germline ends came to 26 bases. The CDR3 runs to 17 residues. TCRdb reanalysed the multiplex PCR reads with CATT. The sample has about 89,000 delta-chain clones, approximately 1.4% seen once.

The rearrangement joins TRDV2 to TRDJ1; D might be TRDD3 (6 bases). The clonotype originates from a pool of human donors (malaria-infected and uninfected, not separated). Sequencing was done on a sample of gamma-delta T cells from blood. The chain's CDR3 is CACAALGLSGDGDKLIF. CDR3 sequence (DNA): TGTGCCTGTGCGGCCCTCGGCCTCTCCGGGGATGGGGATAAACTCATCTTT.